Described below is a single TCR beta chain sequence and its context. Its specificity is unknown. This entry is derived from a study of T cell repertoires in cytomegalovirus infection. Study summary: Public TCR beta signatures were indicative of both CMV infection and a matching HLA type.

Points from the study as a whole: Clonotype analysis showed dominance of the ex vivo response by HLA-C-restricted CMV-specific TCR beta clonotypes.

TCRdb used MiXCR to reprocess the reads, holding one entry per CDR3 protein. This sample carries a few hundred thousand distinct CDR3 sequences, approximately 9.5% of them seen once, and the ten largest clones take roughly 4%. The CDR3 runs 13 residues. Germline lookup yields CDR1 SGHTA and CDR2 FQGNSA. V was pared by 4 bases and J by 1 base, with 8 bases between. The receptor comes from a human donor in good health (CMV status not recorded). Some clones in this sample may be carry-over from other donors' samples. The material sequenced was PBMCs. The V gene is TRBV7-2, the J gene TRBJ2-7, with a weak D call TRBD2 (5 bases). CDR3 sequence reads: CASSSGISYEQYF. Here the CDR3 DNA reads TGTGCCAGCAGCTCCGGGATTTCCTACGAGCAGTACTTC.